These 9 T cell receptor beta chains originate from one sample sequenced in a study of shared clonotypes between healthy human individuals. Clones were read by immunoSEQ multiplex PCR, and TCRdb kept only the in-frame ones, dropping some. The sample has roughly 330,000 clones, approximately 79% seen once. The sample was memory CD4+ T cells sorted from blood. Documented subset: CD45RA-negative fraction. These receptors were collected from a man aged 25-45 years in good health.

The chain joins TRBV6-1 to TRBJ2-1; TRBD2 agrees at 13 bases. This CDR3 has 14 residues. J gave up 5 bases and V 6 bases, and 1 base lay outside the gene matches. The V gene's germline CDR1 is MNHNS and CDR2 SASEGT. This CDR3 is CASRGTSGNNEQFF. CDR3 in DNA: TGTGCCAGCAGGGGGACTAGCGGGAACAATGAGCAGTTCTTC.

This clone was seen just once. This chain connects TRBV5-1 to TRBJ2-5; TRBD1 is a possible D gene (5 bases). Trimming cost V 3 bases and J 4 bases, with 16 bases left between them. The CDR3 contains 15 residues. Germline V gene lookup returns CDR1 SGHRS and CDR2 YFSETQ. For the CDR3, the DNA is TGCGCCAGCAGCTCACAGGTTCTCGAAGGAGAGACCCAGTACTTC. As protein: CASSSQVLEGETQYF.

The genes are TRBV5-6 and TRBJ1-1; D uncertain. The CDR3 runs 12 residues. Trimming took off 2 bases at V and 5 bases at J, with 7 bases between the two ends. Germline V CDR1 and CDR2: SGHDT, YYEEEE. The CDR3 here is CASSLRPTEAFF. The DNA of the CDR3 is TGTGCCAGCAGCTTACGGCCTACTGAAGCTTTCTTT.

This clone was found a few times. Written as DNA, the CDR3 is TGTGCCAGCAGCTTAGGGGGGACCTACAATGAGCAGTTCTTC. Translated: CASSLGGTYNEQFF. This chain connects TRBV7-9 to TRBJ2-1; D possibly matches TRBD1 or TRBD2 (5 bases each). The CDR3 sequence is 14 residues long. Germline V gene data show CDR1 as SEHNR and CDR2 as FQNEAQ (reference sequence). The V and J ends lost 1 base and 2 bases respectively, with 6 bases between them.

The chain employs TRBV6-5 and TRBJ1-1; D is uncertain. The CDR3 sequence is 13 residues long. CDR1 and CDR2 from the germline V gene are MNHEY and SVGAGI. The V and J ends lost 2 bases and 6 bases respectively, with 10 bases between them. The CDR3 DNA reads TGTGCCAGCAGTTACGCAGGAAACCCTGAAGCTTTCTTT. Amino acids: CASSYAGNPEAFF.

The rearrangement links TRBV6-1 to TRBJ2-3; a weak D match, TRBD2 (6 bases). The CDR3 is made up of 15 amino acids. CDR1 MNHNS and CDR2 SASEGT come from the germline V gene. V lost 0 bases and J lost 7, with 14 bases in between. The CDR3: CASSEAPTGVNTQYF. For the CDR3, the DNA is TGTGCCAGCAGTGAAGCTCCGACGGGGGTAAATACGCAGTATTTT.

The V and J genes are TRBV5-4 and TRBJ2-5; D may be TRBD1 (5 bases). This CDR3 has 15 residues. V gave up 1 base and J gave up 1 base, with 11 bases separating them. Germline CDR1 is SGHNT and CDR2 is YYREEE (reference sequence). The CDR3 DNA reads as TGTGCCAGCAGCTTGTCCCAGGGTCGCCAAGAGACCCAGTACTTC. Translation: CASSLSQGRQETQYF.

The chain uses TRBV7-2 and TRBJ2-1; D is possibly TRBD1 (5 bases). The ends were cut back, 8 bases at V and 3 bases at J, with 17 bases in the middle. Germline CDR1 SGHTA, CDR2 FQGNSA. The CDR3 extends over 15 amino acids. The DNA for the CDR3 is TGTGCCAGCTCCTTAGGTTGGGGCAGCTACAATGAGCAGTTCTTC. Translated: CASSLGWGSYNEQFF.

This clone was observed once. The CDR3 region is CASGPSAALGEQYF. DNA for the CDR3: TGTGCCAGCGGGCCTAGCGCTGCCCTGGGGGAGCAGTACTTC. The genes are TRBV27 and TRBJ2-7; D perhaps matches TRBD2 (6 bases). V was pared by 8 bases and J by 7 bases, with 21 bases between. The CDR3 has 14 amino acids. Germline V gene lookup returns CDR1 MNHEY and CDR2 SMNVEV (reference sequence).